This T cell receptor beta chain derives from a study of chemoradiotherapy in HPV16-positive cancers. V was pared by 4 bases and J by 5 bases, with 12 bases of the junction left unmatched. Germline loops: CDR1 SGHRS, CDR2 YFSETQ. The CDR3 consists of 16 residues. This clone was counted once. Sequencing was performed with immunoSEQ multiplex PCR; in TCRdb, only in-frame clones are kept and a portion is missing. The data hold around 20,000 clones, with over 85% observed a single time. The TCR originated in a human donor with HPV-associated anogenital cancer. The source material was blood, sampled from a patient who underwent chemoradiotherapy. This chain uses TRBV5-1 with TRBJ2-5; TRBD1 aligns across 9 bases. The CDR3 DNA sequence: TGCGCCAGCAGCCCTCTACGGGACAGGGTGAGGGAGACCCAGTACTTC. Protein: CASSPLRDRVRETQYF.